Shown below are 26 T cell receptor beta chains from a single sample sequenced in a study of blood T cells in healthy people across ages. Primed by a sample-barcoded 5' primer and a J-beta primer mix, a second PCR proceeded for about 7 to 11 cycles. TCRdb reanalysed the 5' RACE reads using MiXCR and keeps one entry per CDR3 protein. The data show 1.5 million to 2 million distinct CDR3 sequences, roughly 27% seen once. Sequencing was performed on blood. All receptors derive from a woman aged 25 to 39 in good health.

This clonotype has only a few counts. The chain joins TRBV10-2 to TRBJ2-2, with 10 positions matching TRBD2. Per the germline V gene, CDR1 is WSHSY and CDR2 is SAAADI. This CDR3 region has 16 residues. V lost 6 bases to trimming and J lost 6 bases; unmatched junction nucleotides: 10. The CDR3 here is CASRGSGRFGAGELFF. The CDR3 bases are TGCGCCAGCAGAGGTAGCGGGAGGTTTGGCGCCGGGGAGCTGTTTTTT.

The J gene is TRBJ2-5, the V gene TRBV5-5, with 8 bases aligning to TRBD2. Germline V CDR1 and CDR2: SGHKS, YYEKEE (reference sequence). After removal of 4 bases from V and 4 bases from J, the junction contained 9 bases not matched to a gene. The CDR3 contains 15 residues. CDR3 nucleotide sequence: TGTGCCAGCAGCCTGCGGGGGAGCGGGGGAGAGACCCAGTACTTC. Translation gives CASSLRGSGGETQYF.

The sample holds many counts of this clonotype. The V gene is TRBV4-3, the J gene TRBJ2-3, with TRBD2 matching over 8 bases. The V and J ends lost 4 bases and 2 bases, in that order; junction bases with no gene match: 8. CDR3 length: 16 amino acids. Germline V gene sequence: CDR1 LGHNA, CDR2 YSLEER. CDR3 nucleotide sequence: TGCGCCAGCAGCCTCGGTCGGCGGGAGGACACAGATACGCAGTATTTT. As protein: CASSLGRREDTDTQYF.

The chain uses TRBV29-1 and TRBJ2-1; D is undetermined. Germline CDR1 and CDR2: SQVTM and ANQGSEA. This CDR3 is built from 9 residues. Trimming removed 8 bases at V and 4 bases at J, with 3 bases between. In DNA, the CDR3 is TGCAGCATATACAATGAGCAGTTCTTC. Its translation is CSIYNEQFF.

The V call is TRBV9, the J call TRBJ1-6; no reliable D call. Per germline, CDR1 SGDLS and CDR2 YYNGEE. The CDR3 spans 14 residues. The ends were cut back, 1 base at V and 10 bases at J, with 12 bases in the middle. The CDR3 sequence is CASSVLEVASPLHF. Here the CDR3 DNA reads TGTGCCAGCAGCGTACTCGAGGTCGCCTCACCCCTCCACTTT.

This clonotype turned up a few times. This chain links TRBV5-1 with TRBJ2-1; 7 bases fit TRBD1. The trim removed 5 bases at V and 7 bases at J, leaving 9 bases unmatched. The germline V gene has CDR1 SGHRS and CDR2 YFSETQ. This CDR3 spans 14 amino acids. The CDR3 nucleotides read TGCGCCAGCAGACGCCGGGACAGACCAAATGAGCAGTTCTTC. It yields the protein CASRRRDRPNEQFF.

This clonotype was found a few times. V gene TRBV19 combines with J gene TRBJ1-2; maybe TRBD1 (6 bases). The CDR3 is made up of 14 amino acids. Germline CDR1 is LNHDA and CDR2 is SQIVND (reference sequence). Trimming removed 3 bases from V and 4 bases from J, with 12 bases in between. In DNA form, the CDR3 reads TGTGCCAGTAGTATGATCAGGGGCGGCTATGGCTACACCTTC. Translation: CASSMIRGGYGYTF.

The chain employs TRBV29-1 and TRBJ2-2; D may be TRBD1 or TRBD2 (5 bases each). V was pared by 5 bases and J by 5 bases, with 12 bases between. Per germline, CDR1 SQVTM and CDR2 ANQGSEA. This CDR3 has 13 amino acids. The CDR3 region is CSVTPGPTGELFF. The DNA for the CDR3 is TGCAGCGTTACCCCGGGGCCGACCGGGGAGCTGTTTTTT.

This clonotype was recorded a few times. The genes are TRBV7-2 and TRBJ2-1, with D maybe TRBD2 (8 bases). Deletions cut 5 bases from V and 9 bases from J, with 17 bases between. The CDR3 length is 14 residues. CDR1 SGHTA and CDR2 FQGNSA come from the germline V gene. The DNA for the CDR3 is TGTGCCAGCAGCGCCTACAGGGGACTAGGTGAGCAGTTCTTC. It yields the protein CASSAYRGLGEQFF.

In this sample, this clonotype turned up a few times. The V gene is TRBV5-1, the J gene TRBJ2-1; 8 bases line up with TRBD2. V was pared by 3 bases and J by 2 bases, with 4 bases of the junction left unmatched. Germline V gene data show CDR1 as SGHRS and CDR2 as YFSETQ. There are 15 residues in the CDR3. CDR3 sequence (DNA): TGCGCCAGCAGCTCCATAGCGGGGACCTACAATGAGCAGTTCTTC. It is translated as CASSSIAGTYNEQFF.

The chain uses TRBV2 and TRBJ2-1; TRBD2 matches at 9 bases. V gave up 6 bases and J gave up 8 bases; unmatched junction bases: 11. Germline CDR1 is SNHLY and CDR2 is FYNNEI. The CDR3 sequence is 15 residues long. CDR3 coding DNA: TGTGCCAGCAGCTCACCGGGACTAGCAGACCATGAGCAGTTCTTC. Protein sequence: CASSSPGLADHEQFF.

The chain carries TRBV9 and TRBJ1-2; TRBD1 matches at 7 bases. Germline V gene sequence: CDR1 SGDLS, CDR2 YYNGEE. The ends lost 2 bases at V and 0 bases at J; junction bases unmatched: 7. The CDR3 spans 16 residues. CDR3 in amino acids: CASSVATGTANYGYTF. The CDR3, as DNA: TGTGCCAGCAGCGTTGCGACAGGGACAGCTAACTATGGCTACACCTTC.

On this clonotype itself: A read error may be the cause here, since a much bigger clone is one base away. The J gene is TRBJ2-5, the V gene TRBV6-6; D unclear. The J call may not be correct, given that the DNA end is closer to TRBJ2-7. Germline CDR1 is MNHNY and CDR2 is SVGAGI (reference sequence). This CDR3 comprises 11 residues. CDR3 bases: TGTGCCGGCAGGCACAACTACGAGCAGTACTTC. As protein: CAGRHNYEQYF.

This chain uses TRBV5-4 with TRBJ2-7; D might be TRBD1 or TRBD2, each matching 6 bases. The J call may be wrong; the DNA end is better matched by TRBJ2-5. Germline loops: CDR1 SGHNT, CDR2 YYREEE (reference sequence). The length of the CDR3 is 15 residues. The CDR3 DNA follows: TGTGCCAGCAGCTGGGCCTCGGGCGGAGGGGGGACCCAGTACTTC. This encodes CASSWASGGGGTQYF.

The chain combines TRBV18 with TRBJ2-1; D is possibly TRBD1 (6 bases). The V end was cut by 2 bases, the J end by 12 bases, with 14 bases between. The CDR3 extends over 13 amino acids. The germline V gene has CDR1 KGHSH and CDR2 LQKENI. The CDR3 loop is CASSPGTQRRQFF. The CDR3 DNA reads TGTGCCAGCTCACCAGGGACACAACGTCGGCAGTTCTTC.

This chain joins TRBV10-3 and TRBJ1-1; no clear D gene. The CDR3 extends over 15 amino acids. Trimming shortened V by 4 bases and J by 1 base, and 13 bases separated the two germline ends. The germline V gene has CDR1 ENHRY and CDR2 SYGVKD. For the CDR3, the DNA is TGTGCCATCAGTGGGGTCCGGACGGCGAACACTGAAGCTTTCTTT. Protein: CAISGVRTANTEAFF.

Notes on this clonotype: A much larger clonotype is one base distant, so this may be a read error. The V call is TRBV5-1, the J call TRBJ2-6, with TRBD1 matching over 7 bases. CDR1 is SGHRS and CDR2 is YFSETQ in the germline V gene. This CDR3 comprises 16 residues. The CDR3 region has the DNA TGCGCCAGCACCGGGACAGTGAGCTCTGGGGCCAACGTCCGGACTTTC. Translated: CASTGTVSSGANVRTF. Full variable domain (rest looked up from reference TRBV5-1 and TRBJ2-6): KAGVTQTPRYLIKTRGQQVTLSCSPISGHRSVSWYQQTPGQGLQFLFEYFSETQRNKGNFPGRFSGRQFSNSRSEMNVSTLELGDSALYLCASTGTVSSGANVRTFGAGSRLTVL.

For this clonotype: At one of its ends the junction is not consistent with the germline gene, which may arise from a read error. The chain uses TRBV5-1 and TRBJ2-7, with 10 bases aligning to TRBD1. This CDR3 spans 17 amino acids. From germline, CDR1 is SGHRS and CDR2 YFSETQ. The CDR3, as DNA: TGCGTCAGCAGTGACTTTCCCGGCGGGACAGGGGTCTACGAGCAGTACTTC. It translates to CVSSDFPGGTGVYEQYF.

The J gene is TRBJ2-5, the V gene TRBV11-3; D is unresolved. Germline V lookup: CDR1 SGHNT, CDR2 YENEEA. The length of the CDR3 is 10 residues. Trimming removed 5 bases at V and 8 bases at J, with 6 bases between. The chain's CDR3 is CASSHCTQYF. DNA for the CDR3: TGTGCCAGCAGCCATTGCACCCAGTACTTC.

This chain connects TRBV20-1 to TRBJ1-1; tentative D call: TRBD1 (6 bases). Germline lookup yields CDR1 DFQATT and CDR2 SNEGSKA (reference sequence). This CDR3 has 14 residues. The CDR3 sequence is CRPTAGAMNTEAFF. CDR3 DNA: TGCAGGCCGACGGCAGGGGCTATGAACACTGAAGCTTTCTTT.

This clonotype was detected only a few times. V gene TRBV28 combines with J gene TRBJ1-2; D not resolved. CDR3 length: 11 amino acids. V shed 10 bases and J shed 8 bases, with 14 bases lying between them. CDR1 MDHEN and CDR2 SYDVKM come from the germline V gene. CDR3 in DNA: TGTGCCATCCCTAGGGAGAACGGCTACACCTTC. The encoded protein is CAIPRENGYTF.

The genes are TRBV2 and TRBJ2-1; 10 bases are shared with TRBD2. The trim removed 6 bases at V and 8 bases at J, leaving 7 bases unmatched. The CDR3 contains 14 residues. Germline-derived CDR1 and CDR2 are SNHLY and FYNNEI. The CDR3 DNA follows: TGTGCCAGCAGGCCCCTTAGCGGGAGGTATGAGCAGTTCTTC. Encoded protein: CASRPLSGRYEQFF.

This clonotype has only a few counts. This chain joins TRBV5-1 and TRBJ2-7, with D perhaps matching TRBD2 (5 bases). This CDR3 is built from 15 residues. Per the germline V gene, CDR1 is SGHRS and CDR2 is YFSETQ. Trimming removed 4 bases from V and 1 base from J, with 15 bases in between. CDR3 amino acids: CASSSFSRGSYEQYF. DNA for the CDR3: TGCGCCAGCAGCAGCTTTAGCCGGGGTTCCTACGAGCAGTACTTC.

A note on this clonotype: The missing conserved phenylalanine or tryptophan at the end of this CDR3 makes a read error likely. The DNA is left out, because the CDR3 cannot be placed on it with certainty; the CDR3 is given as TCRdb lists it. The chain joins TRBV10-3 to TRBJ2-1; the listed D gene, TRBD2, was not tested against the DNA. The germline gives CDR1 ENHRY, CDR2 SYGVKD. With termini counted, the CDR3 has 14 amino acids. CDR3 loop: CAARTGTITMSSSS.

This clonotype came up many times. Mismatch with germline at one junction end may stem from a read error. The chain links TRBV4-3 to TRBJ2-7, with a tentative D call TRBD1 (6 bases). The CDR3 has 13 amino acids. Germline V gene data show CDR1 as LGHNA and CDR2 as YSLEER. The CDR3 loop is CASSRDISYEQYF. The CDR3 DNA sequence: TGTGCCAGCAGTCGGGACATCTCCTACGAGCAGTACTTC.

This clonotype turned up a few times. The chain has TRBV20-1 and TRBJ2-3, with 9 bases fitting TRBD2. CDR3 length: 16 amino acids. The J segment lost 2 bases and the V segment lost 3 bases, leaving 9 bases of the junction unmatched. Germline CDR1 DFQATT, CDR2 SNEGSKA (reference sequence). The CDR3 is CSARASGMKYTDTQYF. Here the CDR3 DNA reads TGCAGTGCTAGGGCTAGCGGGATGAAATACACAGATACGCAGTATTTT.